These 26 T cell receptor beta chains were all obtained from the same sample, sequenced in a study of blood T cell repertoires in COVID-19. Some clones are missing from TCRdb's copy, which holds only in-frame ones; the method was immunoSEQ multiplex PCR. This table holds 150,000 to 200,000 clones, about 80% found once. Sequenced sample: peripheral blood. Receptors were obtained from a human donor with acute or convalescent COVID-19. The donor label of this sample is uncertain.

The chain has TRBV6-5 and TRBJ2-1; 7 bases fit TRBD1. Germline values: CDR1 MNHEY, CDR2 SVGAGI. Germline trimming cut 5 bases from V and 0 bases from J; bases unmatched to any gene: 1. This CDR3 has 14 amino acids. CDR3 region: CASSRDSSYNEQFF. CDR3 sequence (DNA): TGTGCCAGCAGTCGGGACAGCTCCTACAATGAGCAGTTCTTC.

The gene calls are TRBV5-4 and TRBJ2-1, with 9 bases fitting TRBD2. The CDR3 has 15 amino acids. Germline V gene data show CDR1 as SGHNT and CDR2 as YYREEE (reference sequence). V was clipped by 2 bases and J by 3 bases; unmatched bases: 3. CDR3 sequence: CASSLAGGVYNEQFF. The CDR3 DNA is TGTGCCAGCAGCTTAGCGGGGGGAGTCTACAATGAGCAGTTCTTC.

The V gene is TRBV5-4, the J gene TRBJ2-7; TRBD1 matches at 7 bases. The V gene end was trimmed by 4 bases and the J gene end by 5 bases; junction bases not matched to a gene: 9. The CDR3 is made up of 14 amino acids. Per the germline V gene, CDR1 is SGHNT and CDR2 is YYREEE (reference sequence). The CDR3 here is CASSNGTARHEQYF. CDR3 DNA sequence: TGTGCCAGCAGCAACGGGACAGCCAGGCACGAGCAGTACTTC.

The rearrangement links TRBV2 to TRBJ2-7; 11 nucleotides match TRBD2. This CDR3 spans 15 amino acids. Germline V gene sequence: CDR1 SNHLY, CDR2 FYNNEI. The J segment lost 1 base and the V segment lost 6 bases, leaving 5 bases of the junction unmatched. The CDR3 coding sequence is TGTGCCAGCAGAACGACTAGCGGGGCTTCCTACGAGCAGTACTTC. It encodes CASRTTSGASYEQYF.

V and J are TRBV30 and TRBJ2-1; possible D gene TRBD1, 6 bases. Per germline, CDR1 GTSNPN and CDR2 SVGIG (reference sequence). Trimming pared 2 bases from V and 8 bases from J, leaving 10 bases between. The CDR3 spans 12 residues. The CDR3 nucleotides read TGTGCCTGGAGTAATACAGGGCATGAGCAGTTCTTC. Translation: CAWSNTGHEQFF.

CDR3 sequence reads: CASSLLPGQGSTEQYF. CDR3 in DNA: TGCGCCAGCAGCTTACTTCCGGGACAGGGAAGTACCGAGCAGTACTTC. The V call is TRBV5-1, the J call TRBJ2-7, with 9 bases lining up with TRBD1. The germline V gene encodes CDR1 SGHRS and CDR2 YFSETQ. This CDR3 contains 16 residues. Germline trimming cut 2 bases from V and 6 bases from J; bases unmatched to any gene: 12.

This chain joins TRBV27 and TRBJ2-7; 12 bases align to TRBD1. Germline loops: CDR1 MNHEY, CDR2 SMNVEV (reference sequence). V was clipped by 1 base and J by 5 bases; unmatched bases: 3. The CDR3 totals 15 residues. The CDR3 region has the DNA TGTGCCAGCAGTTTATTTGGGACAGGGGGCAACGAGCAGTACTTC. This gives the protein CASSLFGTGGNEQYF.

This chain joins TRBV29-1 and TRBJ1-2; the match to TRBD1 covers 11 bases. CDR3 length: 14 amino acids. With V trimmed by 4 bases and J by 8 bases, 9 bases remained unmatched. CDR1 is SQVTM and CDR2 is ANQGSEA in the germline V gene. CDR3 region: CSVGEGGTGGGYTF. The CDR3 nucleotides read TGCAGCGTTGGAGAGGGCGGGACAGGGGGAGGCTACACCTTC.

For the CDR3, the DNA is TGCAGCGTTGAAGATCCCTTACTATATGGCTACACCTTC. Translating it yields CSVEDPLLYGYTF. The genes are TRBV29-1 and TRBJ1-2, with unresolved D. The CDR3 contains 13 residues. Germline V gene lookup returns CDR1 SQVTM and CDR2 ANQGSEA. V gave up 0 bases and J gave up 5 bases, with 10 bases separating them.

The genes are TRBV18 and TRBJ1-2; D not certain. CDR1 is KGHSH and CDR2 is LQKENI in the germline V gene. The V end lost 3 bases, the J end lost 1 base, and 9 bases lay between the germline ends. The CDR3 consists of 14 residues. Here the CDR3 DNA reads TGTGCCAGCTCACCGGCACAGATTAACTATGGCTACACCTTC. Its translation is CASSPAQINYGYTF.

This clone showed up just a few times. V and J are TRBV6-5 and TRBJ1-5; TRBD1 might be the D (6 bases). The CDR3 extends over 14 amino acids. Germline values: CDR1 MNHEY, CDR2 SVGAGI. The germline V and J ends were trimmed by 7 bases and 3 bases, with 13 bases remaining between them. The CDR3 reads CASTPRGYNQPQHF. CDR3 DNA: TGTGCCAGCACCCCTAGGGGGTACAATCAGCCCCAGCATTTT.

The gene calls are TRBV12-3 or TRBV12-4 and TRBJ2-6; no reliable D call. Trimming took 7 bases from V and 4 from J, leaving 8 bases between them. The length of the CDR3 is 13 residues. The CDR3 loop reads CASTLSGANVLTF. The CDR3 DNA follows: TGTGCCAGCACTCTCTCCGGGGCCAACGTCCTGACTTTC.

This chain joins TRBV10-3 and TRBJ1-2, with D perhaps TRBD1 (5 bases). Trimming took off 10 bases at V and 8 bases at J, with 29 bases between the two ends. Germline lookup yields CDR1 ENHRY and CDR2 SYGVKD. The CDR3 is 16 residues long. The CDR3 DNA sequence: TGTGCCACCGCCGGCAGTTCGGGGGACCAACTTGGAGGCTACACCTTC. Its protein product is CATAGSSGDQLGGYTF.

V gene TRBV18 combines with J gene TRBJ1-2; possibly TRBD1 for D (6 bases). Germline lookup yields CDR1 KGHSH and CDR2 LQKENI. This CDR3 has 15 residues. The V end lost 3 bases, the J end lost 0 bases, and 11 bases lay between the germline ends. CDR3 bases: TGTGCCAGCTCACCGACCGGGACAACTAACTATGGCTACACCTTC. Its protein product is CASSPTGTTNYGYTF.

The chain carries TRBV2 and TRBJ2-5, with TRBD2 matching over 11 bases. The ends lost 1 base at V and 2 bases at J; junction bases unmatched: 3. The CDR3 is 16 residues long. Germline assignment: CDR1 SNHLY and CDR2 FYNNEI. The CDR3 spells CASSEGLAGPQETQYF. The CDR3 bases are TGTGCCAGCAGTGAAGGACTAGCGGGGCCGCAAGAGACCCAGTACTTC.

The J gene is TRBJ2-2, the V gene TRBV19; 8 positions match TRBD2. The germline V gene encodes CDR1 LNHDA and CDR2 SQIVND (reference sequence). Trimming took 6 bases from V and 3 from J; bases not matched to a gene: 6. The length of the CDR3 is 15 residues. CDR3 in DNA: TGTGCCAGTAGGATCGGGGGGGCGCACACCGGGGAGCTGTTTTTT. This encodes CASRIGGAHTGELFF.

This clone showed up just a few times. J is TRBJ1-3 and V is TRBV6-5, with D possibly being TRBD1 (5 bases). CDR1 and CDR2 (germline): MNHEY, SVGAGI. V lost 6 bases to trimming and J lost 2 bases, with 11 bases between them. The CDR3 has 14 amino acids. The CDR3 sequence: CASRPGGAGNTIYF. The CDR3 bases are TGTGCCAGCAGACCCGGGGGGGCTGGAAACACCATATATTTT.

The chain is built from TRBV9 and TRBJ2-3; TRBD2 agrees at 8 bases. Germline V lookup: CDR1 SGDLS, CDR2 YYNGEE. The CDR3 sequence is 15 residues long. With V trimmed by 3 bases and J by 5 bases, 8 bases remained unmatched. The CDR3 loop is CASSDLRGALDTQYF. The CDR3, as DNA: TGTGCCAGCAGCGACCTGCGGGGGGCGTTAGATACGCAGTATTTT.

The CDR3 sequence is CASSLAQGTGELFF. The DNA for the CDR3 is TGCGCCAGCAGCTTGGCCCAGGGGACCGGGGAGCTGTTTTTT. The chain couples TRBV5-1 to TRBJ2-2; D perhaps matches TRBD1 (6 bases). CDR1 and CDR2 from the germline V gene are SGHRS and YFSETQ. CDR3 length: 14 amino acids. V lost 0 bases, J lost 5 bases, and 8 bases lay in between.

The chain employs TRBV2 and TRBJ2-3; TRBD2 agrees at 13 bases. V lost 6 bases and J lost 2; bases outside the gene matches: 8. The CDR3 is 17 amino acids. CDR1 SNHLY and CDR2 FYNNEI come from the germline V gene. The CDR3 here is CASSLSTSGGFTDTQYF. The CDR3 coding sequence is TGTGCCAGCAGCCTCTCGACTAGCGGGGGGTTCACAGATACGCAGTATTTT.

The rearrangement joins TRBV7-3 to TRBJ2-1, with 8 bases fitting TRBD2. Germline lookup yields CDR1 SGHTA and CDR2 FQGTGA. This CDR3 comprises 16 residues. V was clipped by 5 bases and J by 9 bases; unmatched bases: 15. This chain's CDR3 is CASSPTGTRGTSEQFF. The CDR3 DNA is TGTGCCAGCAGCCCGACCGGGACTAGGGGCACTTCTGAGCAGTTCTTC.

As to this clone: Within the sample, other DNA sequences also encode this same CDR3. J is TRBJ2-5 and V is TRBV20-1; D is perhaps TRBD2 (6 bases). This CDR3 has 11 residues. Germline V gene sequence: CDR1 DFQATT, CDR2 SNEGSKA (reference sequence). The V and J ends lost 6 bases and 1 base respectively, with 6 bases between them. CDR3 in amino acids: CSARGQETQYF. In nucleotides, the CDR3 is TGCAGTGCGCGGGGCCAAGAGACCCAGTACTTC.

This chain uses TRBV12-3 or TRBV12-4 with TRBJ1-2; the D is unclear. The CDR3 length is 13 residues. Trimming took 3 bases from V and 4 from J, leaving 9 bases between them. In DNA form, the CDR3 reads TGTGCCAGCAGTTTGCAGATGATCTATGGCTACACCTTC. Its protein is CASSLQMIYGYTF.

The genes are TRBV2 and TRBJ2-5; 9 bases match TRBD2. The V segment lost 8 bases and the J segment 4 bases; nucleotides outside the gene matches: 2. The CDR3 loop spans 12 amino acids. Germline V lookup: CDR1 SNHLY, CDR2 FYNNEI. CDR3 residues: CASLRGGETQYF. CDR3 coding DNA: TGTGCCAGCTTGCGGGGGGGAGAGACCCAGTACTTC.

This sequence joins TRBV7-2 and TRBJ2-1; perhaps TRBD1 as D (5 bases). The CDR3 covers 15 residues. V lost 2 bases and J 7 bases, leaving 15 bases between the germline ends. Germline CDR1 reads SGHTA; CDR2 reads FQGNSA. DNA of the CDR3: TGTGCCAGCAGCTTAACTCCAGGGAAGGTGAATGAGCAGTTCTTC. Residues: CASSLTPGKVNEQFF.

The chain links TRBV5-1 to TRBJ2-2; maybe TRBD1 (5 bases). The CDR3 has 16 amino acids. V was clipped by 0 bases and J by 1 base, with 10 bases between them. Per the germline V gene, CDR1 is SGHRS and CDR2 is YFSETQ. The CDR3 spells CASSLEGSLNTGELFF. The CDR3, as DNA: TGCGCCAGCAGCTTGGAGGGGTCTCTGAACACCGGGGAGCTGTTTTTT.